The present entry profiles one T cell receptor (beta chain) with its context. What it binds is not known. Via MiXCR, TCRdb re-called the reads, giving one row per CDR3 protein. Among hundreds of thousands of distinct CDR3 sequences, 33% were seen once, and the ten largest hold roughly 15%. This record belongs to a study of T cell repertoires in cytomegalovirus infection. For the study at large: The study used recently identified HLA-C-restricted and well-studied HLA-B-restricted CMV epitopes. From public TCR beta signatures came an indication of both CMV infection and matching HLA type.

Overall study findings and caveats: The cumulative frequency of public TCR beta families distinguished individuals who carried CMV together with the relevant HLA. Ex vivo, HLA-C-restricted CMV-specific TCR beta clonotypes prevailed over the rest of the response.

Germline CDR1 MNHEY, CDR2 SMNVEV (reference sequence). Trimming took off 4 bases at V and 1 base at J, with 16 bases between the two ends. This CDR3 is 16 amino acids long. The TCR originated in a human donor in good health (CMV status not recorded). Some clones in this sample may be carry-over from other donors' samples. The V and J genes are TRBV27 and TRBJ1-1; D is ambiguous. This specimen was cultured PBMCs, taken from culture after CMV antigen stimulation. The chain's CDR3 is CASSWGISRRNTEAFF. In nucleotides, the CDR3 is TGTGCCAGCAGTTGGGGTATATCGAGGCGGAACACTGAAGCTTTCTTT.